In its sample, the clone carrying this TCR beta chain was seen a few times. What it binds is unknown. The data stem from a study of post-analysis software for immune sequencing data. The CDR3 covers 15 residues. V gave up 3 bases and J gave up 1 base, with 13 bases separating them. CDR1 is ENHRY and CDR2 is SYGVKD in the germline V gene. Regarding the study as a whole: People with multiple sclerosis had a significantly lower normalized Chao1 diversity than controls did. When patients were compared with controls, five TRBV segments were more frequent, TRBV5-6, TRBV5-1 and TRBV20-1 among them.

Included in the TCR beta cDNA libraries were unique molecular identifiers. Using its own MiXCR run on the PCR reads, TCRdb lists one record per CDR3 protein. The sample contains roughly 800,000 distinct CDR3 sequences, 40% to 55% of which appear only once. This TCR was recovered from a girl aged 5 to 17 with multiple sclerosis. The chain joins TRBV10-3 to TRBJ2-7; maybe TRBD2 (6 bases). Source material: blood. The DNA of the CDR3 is TGTGCCATCAGTGATCTCGGGGGAAAGTCCTACGAGCAGTACTTC. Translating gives CAISDLGGKSYEQYF.